This T cell receptor beta chain was recovered during a study of response to subunit inactivated influenza vaccine. One entry per CDR3 protein results from TCRdb running MiXCR on the RT-PCR reads. Of about 570,000 distinct CDR3 sequences listed, 11% are singletons. This clonotype was detected ten times or more. Trimming removed 6 bases from V and 10 bases from J; junction bases left unmatched: 7. This CDR3 comprises 14 residues. CDR1 MNHNS and CDR2 SASEGT come from the germline V gene. The sample was also reused in another study, on T cells expressing NK-cell markers. That source reports: Synthesis of TCR beta cDNA relied on 5'RACE template switching carrying UMIs. All TCR beta repertoires analysed originated from sorted CD3+CD56+NKG2C+, CD3+CD56+NKG2C- and CD3+CD56-NKG2C+ T cells. Several experiments added an anti-gamma-delta TCR antibody to sort only alpha-beta TCR T cells. Dominant NKG2C+ clonotypes were found to form about 1.0-8% of CD8+ T cells in a handful of donors.

This sequence was found in a man between 45 and 60 years old who received an inactivated influenza vaccine. This sample comprised PBMCs from blood, obtained on the day of vaccination. J is TRBJ1-6 and V is TRBV6-1; 9 bases are shared with TRBD1. CDR3 in amino acids: CASRPTGGPSPLHF. The CDR3 bases are TGTGCCAGCAGACCTACAGGGGGCCCCTCACCCCTCCACTTT.